These 7 T cell receptor beta chains came from one sample sequenced in a study of CD8 T cells in ankylosing spondylitis. Overall study results and limits: Seven to nine highly homologous variants formed a TCR beta motif that appeared characteristic of ankylosing spondylitis blood.

One entry per CDR3 protein, called by TCRdb with MiXCR from the 5' RACE reads. The sample carries hundreds of thousands of distinct CDR3 sequences, about 10% recorded once. Their recognized antigens are unknown. Source material: blood, either unsorted or a sorted T cell fraction (not recorded which). The receptors derive from a male donor with ankylosing spondylitis.

This clonotype was seen ten or more times. The rearrangement joins TRBV20-1 to TRBJ1-1; unclear D gene. The germline V gene encodes CDR1 DFQATT and CDR2 SNEGSKA (reference sequence). The CDR3 is 15 residues long. V was pared by 0 bases and J by 3 bases, with 14 bases between. CDR3 nucleotide sequence: TGCAGTGCTAGAGATCGTGTCAAGGGTGACACTGAAGCTTTCTTT. Translated: CSARDRVKGDTEAFF.

This clonotype was seen repeatedly, ten times or more. The chain combines TRBV7-9 with TRBJ2-1; TRBD2 agrees at 10 bases. V trimming: 2 bases; J trimming: 9 bases; junction bases outside the gene matches: 10. Germline assignment: CDR1 SEHNR and CDR2 FQNEAQ (reference sequence). The CDR3 spans 16 residues. CDR3 sequence: CASSLSLAGVYGEQFF. CDR3 nucleotide sequence: TGTGCCAGCAGCTTAAGCCTAGCGGGAGTCTACGGTGAGCAGTTCTTC.

Only a few counts were recorded for this clonotype. This chain links TRBV12-3 or TRBV12-4 with TRBJ2-5; 13 bases match TRBD2. V lost 8 bases to trimming and J lost 5 bases; unmatched junction nucleotides: 8. The CDR3 loop spans 15 amino acids. CDR3 residues: CASGTSGRALETQYF. In nucleotides, the CDR3 is TGTGCCAGCGGCACTAGCGGGAGGGCCCTCGAGACCCAGTACTTC.

This clonotype has just a few counts. The chain joins TRBV5-1 to TRBJ2-7; TRBD1 is a possible D gene (6 bases). From germline, CDR1 is SGHRS and CDR2 YFSETQ. This CDR3 spans 16 amino acids. V lost 0 bases and J lost 2, with 15 bases in between. The CDR3 protein is CASSLGAGDTTYEQYF. In nucleotides, the CDR3 is TGCGCCAGCAGCTTGGGGGCAGGGGATACAACCTACGAGCAGTACTTC.

The chain is built from TRBV7-9 and TRBJ1-1; TRBD1 matches at 7 bases. Per germline, CDR1 SEHNR and CDR2 FQNEAQ (reference sequence). With 5 bases clipped from V and 3 bases from J, the junction kept 0 bases outside the gene matches. This CDR3 has 12 amino acids. CDR3 residues: CASSQGDTEAFF. The CDR3 nucleotides are TGTGCCAGCAGCCAGGGGGACACTGAAGCTTTCTTT.

As concerns this clonotype: Compared with germline, one end of the junction differs, possibly owing to a read error. V and J are TRBV20-1 and TRBJ2-1; TRBD2 agrees at 12 bases. The CDR3 runs 15 residues. CDR1 DFQATT and CDR2 SNEGSKA come from the germline V gene (reference sequence). CDR3 residues: CSATSSGRAYTEQFF. The CDR3 DNA follows: TGCAGTGCTACCTCTAGCGGGAGGGCTTACACTGAGCAGTTCTTC.

This clonotype was seen a few times. The CDR3: CASGVGGYNEQFF. CDR3 nucleotide sequence: TGCGCCAGCGGGGTTGGGGGGTACAATGAGCAGTTCTTC. The rearrangement uses TRBV5-1 and TRBJ2-1, with D possibly being TRBD2 (6 bases). V lost 7 bases and J 4 bases, leaving 12 bases between the germline ends. This CDR3 contains 13 residues. The V gene's germline CDR1 is SGHRS and CDR2 YFSETQ.